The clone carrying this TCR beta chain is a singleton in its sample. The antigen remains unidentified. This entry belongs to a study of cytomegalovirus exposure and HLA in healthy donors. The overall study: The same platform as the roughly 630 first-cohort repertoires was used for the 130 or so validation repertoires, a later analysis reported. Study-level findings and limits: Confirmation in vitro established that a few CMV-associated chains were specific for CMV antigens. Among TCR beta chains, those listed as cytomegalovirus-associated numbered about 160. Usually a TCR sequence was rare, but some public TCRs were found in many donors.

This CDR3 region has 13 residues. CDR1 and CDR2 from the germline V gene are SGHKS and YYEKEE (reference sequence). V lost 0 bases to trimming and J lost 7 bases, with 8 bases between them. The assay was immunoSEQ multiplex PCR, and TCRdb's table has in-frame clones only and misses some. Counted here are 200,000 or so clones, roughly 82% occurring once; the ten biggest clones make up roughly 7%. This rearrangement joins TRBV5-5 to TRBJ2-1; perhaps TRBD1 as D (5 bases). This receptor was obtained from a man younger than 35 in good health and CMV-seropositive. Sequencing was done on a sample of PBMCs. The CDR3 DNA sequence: TGTGCCAGCAGCTTGGTAGGGGTTAATGAGCAGTTCTTC. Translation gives CASSLVGVNEQFF.